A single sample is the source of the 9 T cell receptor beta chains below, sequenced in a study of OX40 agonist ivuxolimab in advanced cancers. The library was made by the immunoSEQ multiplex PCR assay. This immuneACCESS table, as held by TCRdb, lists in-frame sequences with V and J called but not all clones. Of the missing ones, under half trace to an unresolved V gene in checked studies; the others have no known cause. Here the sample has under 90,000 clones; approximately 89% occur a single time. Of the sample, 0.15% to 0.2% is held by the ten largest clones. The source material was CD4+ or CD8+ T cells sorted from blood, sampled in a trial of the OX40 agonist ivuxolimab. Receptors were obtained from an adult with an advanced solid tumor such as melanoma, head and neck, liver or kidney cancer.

In DNA form, the CDR3 reads TGTGCCAGCAGTCAGCCGGGTTCAGATACGCAGTATTTT. Translated, it gives CASSQPGSDTQYF. V gene TRBV27 combines with J gene TRBJ2-3; D unresolved. The CDR3 loop spans 13 amino acids. V gave up 5 bases and J gave up 4 bases, with 10 bases separating them. Per germline, CDR1 MNHEY and CDR2 SMNVEV (reference sequence).

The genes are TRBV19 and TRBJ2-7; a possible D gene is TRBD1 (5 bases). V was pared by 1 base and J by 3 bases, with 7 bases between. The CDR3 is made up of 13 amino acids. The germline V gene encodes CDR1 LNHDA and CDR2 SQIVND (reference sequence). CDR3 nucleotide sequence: TGTGCCAGTAGTATAGTTCAGGGCTACGAGCAGTACTTC. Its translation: CASSIVQGYEQYF. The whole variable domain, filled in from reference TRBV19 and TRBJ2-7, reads DGGITQSPKYLFRKEGQNVTLSCEQNLNHDAMYWYRQDPGQGLRLIYYSQIVNDFQKGDIAEGYSVSREKKESFPLTVTSAQKNPTAFYLCASSIVQGYEQYFGPGTRLTVT.

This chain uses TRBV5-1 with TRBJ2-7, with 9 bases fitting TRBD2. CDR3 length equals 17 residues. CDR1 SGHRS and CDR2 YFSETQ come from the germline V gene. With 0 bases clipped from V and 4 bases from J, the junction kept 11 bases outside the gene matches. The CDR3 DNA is TGCGCCAGCAGCTTGGGACTAGCGGATAGTATGGGATACGAGCAGTACTTC. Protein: CASSLGLADSMGYEQYF. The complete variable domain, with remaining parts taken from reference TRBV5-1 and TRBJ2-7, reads KAGVTQTPRYLIKTRGQQVTLSCSPISGHRSVSWYQQTPGQGLQFLFEYFSETQRNKGNFPGRFSGRQFSNSRSEMNVSTLELGDSALYLCASSLGLADSMGYEQYFGPGTRLTVT.

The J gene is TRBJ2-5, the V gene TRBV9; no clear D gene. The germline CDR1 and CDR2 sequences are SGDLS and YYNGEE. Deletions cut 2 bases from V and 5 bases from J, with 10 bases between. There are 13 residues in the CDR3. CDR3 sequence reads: CASSVTVGETQYF. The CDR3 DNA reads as TGTGCCAGCAGCGTTACCGTGGGGGAGACCCAGTACTTC.

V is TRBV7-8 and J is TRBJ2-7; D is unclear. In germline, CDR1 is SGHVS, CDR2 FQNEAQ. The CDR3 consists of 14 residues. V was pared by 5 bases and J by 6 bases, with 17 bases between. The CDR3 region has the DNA TGTGCCAGCAGCCCAGGACCATCGCCAGGCGAGCAGTACTTC. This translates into CASSPGPSPGEQYF.

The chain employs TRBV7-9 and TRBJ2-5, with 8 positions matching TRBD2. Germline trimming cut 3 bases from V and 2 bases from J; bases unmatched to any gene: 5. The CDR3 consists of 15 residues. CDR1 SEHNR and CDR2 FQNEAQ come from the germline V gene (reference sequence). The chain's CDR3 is CASSFTGGDQETQYF. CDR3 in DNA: TGTGCCAGCAGCTTTACCGGGGGGGATCAAGAGACCCAGTACTTC.

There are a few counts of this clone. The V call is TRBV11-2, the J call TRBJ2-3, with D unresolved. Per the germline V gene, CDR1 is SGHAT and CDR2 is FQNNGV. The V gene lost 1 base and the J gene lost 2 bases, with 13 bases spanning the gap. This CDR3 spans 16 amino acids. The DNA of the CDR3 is TGTGCCAGCAGCTTAGGGCCACTCCATCCCACAGATACGCAGTATTTT. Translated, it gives CASSLGPLHPTDTQYF. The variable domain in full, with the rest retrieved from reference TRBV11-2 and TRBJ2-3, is EAGVAQSPRYKIIEKRQSVAFWCNPISGHATLYWYQQILGQGPKLLIQFQNNGVVDDSQLPKDRFSAERLKGVDSTLKIQPAKLEDSAVYLCASSLGPLHPTDTQYFGPGTRLTVL.

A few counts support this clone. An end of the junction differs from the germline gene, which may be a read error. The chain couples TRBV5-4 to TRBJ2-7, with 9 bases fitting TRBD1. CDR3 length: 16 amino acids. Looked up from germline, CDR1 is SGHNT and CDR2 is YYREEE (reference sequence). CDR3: CASSLDPGTGTYEQYF. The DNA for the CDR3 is TGTGCCAGCAGTTTGGATCCCGGGACAGGGACCTACGAGCAGTACTTC.

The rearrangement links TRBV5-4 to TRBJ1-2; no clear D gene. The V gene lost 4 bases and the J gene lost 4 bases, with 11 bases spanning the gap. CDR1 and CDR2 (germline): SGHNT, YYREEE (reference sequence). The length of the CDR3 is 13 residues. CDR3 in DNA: TGTGCCAGCAGCCCCTCGGGGTCCTATGGCTACACCTTC. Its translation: CASSPSGSYGYTF.